This T cell receptor (beta chain) derives from a study of B cell selection in AIRE deficiency. The sorted conventional CD4 T cells were gated as CD4+CD127+. Generated by immunoSEQ multiplex PCR, the TCRdb table keeps only in-frame clones and is missing some. Altogether roughly 25,000 clones are present, about 96% being singletons, with the ten largest covering 0.2%. CDR1 LNHNV and CDR2 YYDKDF come from the germline V gene (reference sequence). This CDR3 has 13 residues. Trimming removed 6 bases at V and 1 base at J, with 9 bases between. The chain is built from TRBV15 and TRBJ2-5; tentatively, D is TRBD2 (5 bases). This clonotype was obtained from a human donor with AIRE deficiency. Specimen: conventional CD4+ T cells sorted from PBMCs. Here the CDR3 DNA reads TGTGCCACCAGTATGAGGGCCCAAGAGACCCAGTACTTC. This codes for CATSMRAQETQYF.